Listed here are 27 T cell receptor beta chains from one sample, sequenced in a study of blood T cell repertoires in COVID-19 (dated by TCRdb to about 2020). The library was built by means of the immunoSEQ multiplex PCR assay. The clones in this table, taken by TCRdb from immuneACCESS, are in-frame only. Not every clone is retained; where verified, under half of the shortfall comes from an unresolved V gene, and the cause of the rest is unknown. The sample table contains about 220,000 clones; only one count was recorded for roughly four fifths of them. The top ten constitute approximately 4.5% of the sample. Specimen: peripheral blood. The receptor set was obtained from a woman between 70 and 85 years old with acute or convalescent COVID-19.

The CDR3 sequence is CASSEGQGGDSPLHF. DNA for the CDR3: TGTGCCAGCAGCGAGGGACAGGGAGGGGATTCACCCCTCCACTTT. The chain joins TRBV9 to TRBJ1-6; TRBD1 agrees at 9 bases. This CDR3 region has 15 residues. Germline-derived CDR1 and CDR2 are SGDLS and YYNGEE. The V segment lost 3 bases and the J segment 8 bases; nucleotides outside the gene matches: 6.

Only one count was recorded for this clone. In DNA, the CDR3 is TGTGCCAGCTCACCGGGGGGAGTAGGAGGGGTGACCAATCAGCCCCAGCATTTT. Translated: CASSPGGVGGVTNQPQHF. The J gene is TRBJ1-5, the V gene TRBV18; a weak D match, TRBD1 (5 bases). The CDR3 spans 18 residues. In germline, CDR1 is KGHSH, CDR2 LQKENI. V was trimmed by 3 bases and J by 3 bases, leaving 21 bases between them.

The chain has TRBV6-5 and TRBJ1-3, with D perhaps TRBD1 (5 bases). The germline gives CDR1 MNHEY, CDR2 SVGAGI. The CDR3 totals 12 residues. V dropped 6 bases and J dropped 3 bases, with 6 bases sitting between them. In nucleotides, the CDR3 is TGTGCCAGCAGGGGACTTGGAAACACCATATATTTT. This gives the protein CASRGLGNTIYF.

V is TRBV10-1 and J is TRBJ2-7; TRBD2 matches at 9 bases. Germline V CDR1 and CDR2: WNHNN, SYGVQD (reference sequence). V lost 0 bases to trimming and J lost 2 bases; unmatched junction nucleotides: 14. The CDR3 covers 19 residues. CDR3 coding DNA: TGCGCCAGCAGTGAGTCGGAAGTTAATAGCGGGGGAGCTCCCTACGAGCAGTACTTC. This codes for CASSESEVNSGGAPYEQYF.

This clone has a single count. V gene TRBV3-1 (or the pseudogene TRBV3-2) combines with J gene TRBJ1-3, with TRBD1 as a possible D gene (5 bases). V was cut by 5 bases and J by 4 bases, with 12 bases left in between. Germline loops: CDR1 LGHDT, CDR2 YNNKEL (reference sequence). The length of the CDR3 is 14 residues. CDR3 in DNA: TGTGCCAGCAGCAGCGGGGGAAGGGGAAACACCATATATTTT. It encodes CASSSGGRGNTIYF.

The V gene is TRBV19, the J gene TRBJ1-5; 9 positions agree with TRBD1. Losses at the gene ends were 3 bases for V and 2 bases for J; bases not matched to a gene: 2. The CDR3 covers 15 residues. Germline CDR1 reads LNHDA; CDR2 reads SQIVND (reference sequence). CDR3 sequence reads: CASSITGGGNQPQHF. The CDR3 bases are TGTGCCAGTAGTATCACAGGGGGCGGCAATCAGCCCCAGCATTTT.

The rearrangement joins TRBV24-1 to TRBJ2-1, with 10 bases identical to TRBD2. The germline CDR1 and CDR2 sequences are KGHDR and SFDVKD. The CDR3 sequence is 17 residues long. V lost 1 base to trimming and J lost 4 bases; unmatched junction nucleotides: 6. In DNA form, the CDR3 reads TGTGCCACCAGTGATTTAGTATCTAGCGGGGGTTACAATGAGCAGTTCTTC. Translated, it gives CATSDLVSSGGYNEQFF.

The J gene is TRBJ2-1, the V gene TRBV24-1, with 7 positions matching TRBD2. The length of the CDR3 is 16 residues. The junction had 4 bases not matched to a gene; V was cut back by 1 base and J by 2 bases. Germline V gene sequence: CDR1 KGHDR, CDR2 SFDVKD. The DNA for the CDR3 is TGTGCCACCAGTGATTTTGTCGGGGGGACCTACAATGAGCAGTTCTTC. Its translation is CATSDFVGGTYNEQFF.

The chain couples TRBV30 to TRBJ1-5; TRBD1 aligns across 9 bases. J was trimmed by 5 bases and V by 4 bases; bases with no gene match: 9. Germline values: CDR1 GTSNPN, CDR2 SVGIG (reference sequence). The CDR3 has 15 amino acids. The CDR3 DNA is TGTGCCTGGAAAGGGGGACAGGGTGTTGATCAGCCCCAGCATTTT. Translation gives CAWKGGQGVDQPQHF.

The chain links TRBV7-2 to TRBJ1-3; the D is unclear. CDR1 is SGHTA, CDR2 FQGNSA, per germline. CDR3 length equals 14 residues. Trimming removed 5 bases at V and 0 bases at J, with 8 bases between. For the CDR3, the DNA is TGTGCCAGCAGCCGGGGTAGCTCTGGAAACACCATATATTTT. This gives the protein CASSRGSSGNTIYF.

This clone was recorded only once. Other nucleotide sequences in the sample specify the same CDR3. The J gene is TRBJ1-3, the V gene TRBV11-2; D may be TRBD1 (5 bases). The CDR3 has 15 residues. Trimming stripped 2 bases from V and 0 bases from J, with 8 bases between. Germline V gene data show CDR1 as SGHAT and CDR2 as FQNNGV. CDR3 in amino acids: CASSLRQSSGNTIYF. In DNA, the CDR3 is TGTGCCAGCAGCTTACGACAGAGCTCTGGAAACACCATATATTTT. Full variable domain (missing parts from reference TRBV11-2 and TRBJ1-3): EAGVAQSPRYKIIEKRQSVAFWCNPISGHATLYWYQQILGQGPKLLIQFQNNGVVDDSQLPKDRFSAERLKGVDSTLKIQPAKLEDSAVYLCASSLRQSSGNTIYFGEGSWLTVV.

V usage is TRBV7-2 and J usage is TRBJ1-2; no firm D call. The CDR3 sequence is 12 residues long. Germline lookup yields CDR1 SGHTA and CDR2 FQGNSA. Trimming took off 5 bases at V and 7 bases at J, with 11 bases between the two ends. The CDR3 protein is CASSPLMAGYTF. The CDR3 DNA is TGTGCCAGCAGCCCTCTTATGGCTGGCTACACCTTC.

The CDR3 bases are TGCAGCGTTGAAAGACTCCTGAACACTGAAGCTTTCTTT. Translating it yields CSVERLLNTEAFF. This chain connects TRBV29-1 to TRBJ1-1; D is undetermined. Germline V gene lookup returns CDR1 SQVTM and CDR2 ANQGSEA. This CDR3 has 13 residues. Trimming left V 2 bases short and J 0 bases short, with 7 bases between.

A remark on this clone: A junction boundary mismatches the germline segment, possibly from a read error. CDR3 sequence: CSARDPDRGNF. The CDR3 region has the DNA TGCAGTGCTAGAGACCCGGACAGGGGCAACTTC. The gene calls are TRBV20-1 and TRBJ2-7; 9 nucleotides agree with TRBD1. The CDR3 spans 11 residues. CDR1 is DFQATT and CDR2 is SNEGSKA in the germline V gene (reference sequence).

This chain links TRBV3-1 (or the pseudogene TRBV3-2) with TRBJ2-7; D might be TRBD1 (7 bases). Germline CDR1 reads LGHDT; CDR2 reads YNNKEL (reference sequence). The CDR3 has 14 residues. V shed 4 bases and J shed 6 bases, with 16 bases lying between them. The CDR3 DNA is TGTGCCAGCAGCCCAATCTTGCGGGACAGCGAGCAGTACTTC. Amino acid sequence: CASSPILRDSEQYF.

CDR3 sequence: CASSSRGLIEGTEAFF. The DNA for the CDR3 is TGCGCCAGCAGCTCCAGGGGGTTGATTGAAGGCACTGAAGCTTTCTTT. The rearrangement uses TRBV5-1 and TRBJ1-1; 7 bases agree with TRBD1. V was pared by 3 bases and J by 4 bases, with 12 bases of the junction left unmatched. The germline V gene encodes CDR1 SGHRS and CDR2 YFSETQ. The CDR3 is 16 amino acids.

The rearrangement joins TRBV19 to TRBJ1-1; 7 bases line up with TRBD1. The trim removed 4 bases at V and 1 base at J, leaving 9 bases unmatched. The CDR3 extends over 16 amino acids. Germline CDR1 and CDR2: LNHDA and SQIVND (reference sequence). The CDR3 region has the DNA TGTGCCAGTAGTACCCCTAAGACAGGGAGGAACACTGAAGCTTTCTTT. As protein: CASSTPKTGRNTEAFF.

This clone was seen only a few times. The rearrangement joins TRBV6-1 to TRBJ2-7; 9 nucleotides match TRBD1. Germline V gene lookup returns CDR1 MNHNS and CDR2 SASEGT. The CDR3 contains 13 residues. Unmatched junction bases numbered 6, after V lost 6 bases and J lost 6 bases. The CDR3 nucleotides read TGTGCCAGCAGGGGGGGACAGGGTCTCGAGCAGTACTTC. It is translated as CASRGGQGLEQYF.

The rearrangement joins TRBV6-2 or TRBV6-3 to TRBJ2-4; D call uncertain. Germline lookup yields CDR1 MNHEY and CDR2 SVGEGT. This CDR3 has 15 residues. Trimming left V 1 base short and J 2 bases short, with 9 bases between. The CDR3 DNA follows: TGTGCCAGCAGTTACTTTTCTACGTCCAAAAACATTCAGTACTTC. Amino acid sequence: CASSYFSTSKNIQYF.

This clone was observed once. The rearrangement links TRBV11-2 to TRBJ1-6, with 9 bases identical to TRBD1. CDR3 length: 15 amino acids. From germline, CDR1 is SGHAT and CDR2 FQNNGV. The V segment lost 3 bases and the J segment 9 bases; nucleotides outside the gene matches: 6. The CDR3 coding sequence is TGTGCCAGCAGCTTGCTACAGGGGGCGGGTTCACCCCTCCACTTT. This codes for CASSLLQGAGSPLHF.

This clone was found once. The V and J genes are TRBV4-2 and TRBJ1-1, with D unclear. Germline values: CDR1 LGHNA, CDR2 YNFKEQ. V dropped 1 base and J dropped 1 base, with 13 bases sitting between them. The CDR3 extends over 16 amino acids. CDR3 sequence: CASSQGARSGNTEAFF. The CDR3 nucleotides are TGTGCCAGCAGCCAAGGAGCGCGCTCGGGGAACACTGAAGCTTTCTTT.

This clone was seen more than once but under ten times. The rearrangement uses TRBV7-9 and TRBJ2-2; TRBD2 matches at 9 bases. The germline V gene has CDR1 SEHNR and CDR2 FQNEAQ (reference sequence). Trimming removed 5 bases from V and 1 base from J; junction bases left unmatched: 5. This CDR3 is built from 16 residues. The CDR3 bases are TGTGCCAGCAGCCCAAGACTAGCGGAGAACACCGGGGAGCTGTTTTTT. Translation: CASSPRLAENTGELFF.

This sequence joins TRBV12-3 or TRBV12-4 and TRBJ1-2; unclear D gene. Trimming took 2 bases from V and 4 from J, leaving 5 bases between them. CDR3 length equals 12 residues. The CDR3 sequence is CASSLILYGYTF. In nucleotides, the CDR3 is TGTGCCAGCAGTTTAATTCTCTATGGCTACACCTTC.

The genes are TRBV2 and TRBJ1-6, with 9 bases fitting TRBD1. The CDR3 has 15 residues. Germline CDR1 reads SNHLY; CDR2 reads FYNNEI. V shed 6 bases, J shed 4 bases, and the junction held 4 bases outside the gene matches. The CDR3 DNA is TGTGCCAGCAGAGGGACAGGGAAATATAATTCACCCCTCCACTTT. As protein: CASRGTGKYNSPLHF.

The chain recombines TRBV5-8 with TRBJ1-1, with a tentative D call TRBD1 (5 bases). Germline V gives CDR1 SGHTS, CDR2 YDEGEE. Trimming stripped 0 bases from V and 4 bases from J, with 16 bases between. The CDR3 runs to 16 residues. CDR3 sequence: CASSLAGSGQGTEAFF. CDR3 nucleotide sequence: TGTGCCAGCAGCTTGGCCGGGTCCGGGCAGGGCACTGAAGCTTTCTTT.

The CDR3 DNA reads TGTGCCATCAGTGAGGGACAGGTGAACACCGGGGAGCTGTTTTTT. Translated, it gives CAISEGQVNTGELFF. The V and J genes are TRBV10-3 and TRBJ2-2; 7 nucleotides line up with TRBD1. Germline CDR1 ENHRY, CDR2 SYGVKD. The trim removed 2 bases at V and 1 base at J, leaving 1 base unmatched. This CDR3 region has 15 residues.

This chain joins TRBV4-1 and TRBJ1-6, with D possibly matching TRBD1 (6 bases). This CDR3 has 14 residues. CDR1 and CDR2 from the germline V gene are MGHRA and YSYEKL. V lost 2 bases and J 7 bases, leaving 9 bases between the germline ends. CDR3 protein: CASSQTGMNSPLHF. In DNA form, the CDR3 reads TGCGCCAGCAGCCAAACAGGGATGAATTCACCCCTCCACTTT.